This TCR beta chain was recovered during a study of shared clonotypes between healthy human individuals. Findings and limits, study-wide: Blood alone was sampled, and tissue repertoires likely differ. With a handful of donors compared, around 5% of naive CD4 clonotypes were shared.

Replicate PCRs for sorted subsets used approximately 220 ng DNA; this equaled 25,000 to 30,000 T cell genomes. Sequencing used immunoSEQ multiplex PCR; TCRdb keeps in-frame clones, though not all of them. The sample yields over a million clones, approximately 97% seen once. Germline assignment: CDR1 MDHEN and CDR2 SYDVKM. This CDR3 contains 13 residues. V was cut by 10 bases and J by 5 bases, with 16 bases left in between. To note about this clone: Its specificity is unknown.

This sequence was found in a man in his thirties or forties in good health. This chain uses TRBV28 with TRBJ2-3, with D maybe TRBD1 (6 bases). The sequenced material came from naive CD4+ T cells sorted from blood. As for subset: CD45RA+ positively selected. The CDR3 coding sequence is TGTGCCACCAAAACACAGGGCGTAGATACGCAGTATTTT. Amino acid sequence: CATKTQGVDTQYF.